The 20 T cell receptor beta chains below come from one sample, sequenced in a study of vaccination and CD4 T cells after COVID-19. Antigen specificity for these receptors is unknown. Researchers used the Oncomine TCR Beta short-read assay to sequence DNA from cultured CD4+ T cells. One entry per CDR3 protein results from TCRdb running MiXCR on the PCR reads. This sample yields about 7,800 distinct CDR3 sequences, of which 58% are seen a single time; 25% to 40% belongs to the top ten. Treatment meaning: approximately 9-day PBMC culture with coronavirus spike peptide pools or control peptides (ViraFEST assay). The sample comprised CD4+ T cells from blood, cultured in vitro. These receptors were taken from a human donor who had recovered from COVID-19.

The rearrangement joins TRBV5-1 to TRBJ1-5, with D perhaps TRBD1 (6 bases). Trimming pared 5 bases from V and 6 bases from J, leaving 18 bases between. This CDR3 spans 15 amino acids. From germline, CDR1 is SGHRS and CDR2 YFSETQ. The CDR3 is CASRSDTQGSQPQHF. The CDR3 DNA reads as TGCGCCAGCAGGTCAGACACACAGGGAAGTCAGCCCCAGCATTTT. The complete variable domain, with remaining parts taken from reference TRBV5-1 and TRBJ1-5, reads KAGVTQTPRYLIKTRGQQVTLSCSPISGHRSVSWYQQTPGQGLQFLFEYFSETQRNKGNFPGRFSGRQFSNSRSEMNVSTLELGDSALYLCASRSDTQGSQPQHFGDGTRLSIL.

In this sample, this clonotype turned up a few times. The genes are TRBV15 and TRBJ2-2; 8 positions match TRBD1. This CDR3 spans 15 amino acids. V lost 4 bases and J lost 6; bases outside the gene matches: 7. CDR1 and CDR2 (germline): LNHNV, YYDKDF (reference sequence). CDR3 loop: CATSTDRAKAGELFF. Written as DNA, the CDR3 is TGTGCCACCAGCACGGACAGGGCGAAAGCCGGGGAGCTGTTTTTT.

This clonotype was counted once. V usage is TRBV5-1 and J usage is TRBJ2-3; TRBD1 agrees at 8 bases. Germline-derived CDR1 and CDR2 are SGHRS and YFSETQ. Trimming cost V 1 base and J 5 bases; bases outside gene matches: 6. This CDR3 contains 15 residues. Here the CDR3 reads CASSLRTGRIDTQYF. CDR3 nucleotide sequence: TGCGCCAGCAGCTTGCGGACAGGGAGAATAGATACGCAGTATTTT. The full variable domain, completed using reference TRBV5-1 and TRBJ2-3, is KAGVTQTPRYLIKTRGQQVTLSCSPISGHRSVSWYQQTPGQGLQFLFEYFSETQRNKGNFPGRFSGRQFSNSRSEMNVSTLELGDSALYLCASSLRTGRIDTQYFGPGTRLTVL.

In DNA form, the CDR3 reads TGCAGTGCTAGGGAGGCGCGCAGACAGGTTCGGGGCGGTGAGCAGTTCTTC. Protein sequence: CSAREARRQVRGGEQFF. The genes are TRBV20-1 and TRBJ2-1; a weak D match, TRBD1 (6 bases). V lost 3 bases and J 9 bases, leaving 27 bases between the germline ends. Per the germline V gene, CDR1 is DFQATT and CDR2 is SNEGSKA (reference sequence). The CDR3 covers 17 residues.

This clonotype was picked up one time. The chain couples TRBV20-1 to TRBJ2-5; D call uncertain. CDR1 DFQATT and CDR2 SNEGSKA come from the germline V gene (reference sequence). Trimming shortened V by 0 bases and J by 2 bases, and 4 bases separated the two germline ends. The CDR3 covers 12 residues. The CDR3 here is CSAREQQETQYF. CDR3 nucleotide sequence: TGCAGTGCTAGAGAACAGCAAGAGACCCAGTACTTC.

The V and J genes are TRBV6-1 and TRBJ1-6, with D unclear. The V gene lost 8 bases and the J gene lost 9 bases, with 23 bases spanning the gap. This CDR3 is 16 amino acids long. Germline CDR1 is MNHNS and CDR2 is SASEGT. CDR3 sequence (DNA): TGTGCCAGCCGGGAGGGAAGAAGTTTGCTGATTTCACCCCTCCACTTT. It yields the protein CASREGRSLLISPLHF.

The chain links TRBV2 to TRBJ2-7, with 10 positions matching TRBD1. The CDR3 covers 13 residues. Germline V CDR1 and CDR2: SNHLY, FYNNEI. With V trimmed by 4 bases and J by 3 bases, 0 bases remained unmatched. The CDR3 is CASSGTGGYEQYF. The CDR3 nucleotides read TGTGCCAGCAGTGGGACAGGGGGCTACGAGCAGTACTTC.

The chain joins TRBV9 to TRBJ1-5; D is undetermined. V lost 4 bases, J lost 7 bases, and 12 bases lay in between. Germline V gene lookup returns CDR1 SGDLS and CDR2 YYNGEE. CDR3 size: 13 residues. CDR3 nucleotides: TGTGCCAGCAGCTCAGACGGAGGCCAGCCCCAGCATTTT. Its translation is CASSSDGGQPQHF.

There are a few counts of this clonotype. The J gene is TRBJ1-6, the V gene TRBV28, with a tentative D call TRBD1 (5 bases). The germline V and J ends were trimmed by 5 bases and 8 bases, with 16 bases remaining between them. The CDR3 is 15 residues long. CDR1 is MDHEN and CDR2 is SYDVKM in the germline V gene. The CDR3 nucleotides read TGTGCCAGCAGTCCCCCCCCGGGACTTTATTCACCCCTCCACTTT. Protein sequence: CASSPPPGLYSPLHF.

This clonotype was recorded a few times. The CDR3 DNA follows: TGCAGTGCTGGCCGGGACGCGAACACTGAAGCTTTCTTT. Amino acids: CSAGRDANTEAFF. This chain joins TRBV20-1 and TRBJ1-1, with D possibly being TRBD1 (5 bases). The CDR3 has 13 amino acids. Trimming left V 5 bases short and J 1 base short, with 11 bases between. The germline gives CDR1 DFQATT, CDR2 SNEGSKA (reference sequence).

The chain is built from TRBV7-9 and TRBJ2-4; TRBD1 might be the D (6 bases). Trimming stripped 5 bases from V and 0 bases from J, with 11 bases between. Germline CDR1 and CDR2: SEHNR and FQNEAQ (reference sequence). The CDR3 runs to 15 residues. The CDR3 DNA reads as TGTGCCAGCAGCACAGGGTTCCTAGCCAAAAACATTCAGTACTTC. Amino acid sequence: CASSTGFLAKNIQYF. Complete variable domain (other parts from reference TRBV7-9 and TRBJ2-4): DTGVSQNPRHKITKRGQNVTFRCDPISEHNRLYWYRQTLGQGPEFLTYFQNEAQLEKSRLLSDRFSAERPKGSFSTLEIQRTEQGDSAMYLCASSTGFLAKNIQYFGAGTRLSVL.

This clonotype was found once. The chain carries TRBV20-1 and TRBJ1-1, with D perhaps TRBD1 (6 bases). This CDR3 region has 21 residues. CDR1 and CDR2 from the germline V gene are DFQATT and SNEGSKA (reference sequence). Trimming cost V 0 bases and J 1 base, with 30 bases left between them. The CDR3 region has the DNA TGCAGTGCTAGAGATAAAGGGCGGGTCGAGGGGGAGACTGCGGGGAACACTGAAGCTTTCTTT. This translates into CSARDKGRVEGETAGNTEAFF.

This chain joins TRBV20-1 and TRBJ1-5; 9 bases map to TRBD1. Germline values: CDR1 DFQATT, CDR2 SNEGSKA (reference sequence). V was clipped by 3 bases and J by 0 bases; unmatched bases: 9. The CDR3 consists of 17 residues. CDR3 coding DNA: TGCAGTGCTAGGGGGGGGACAGGGATTTATAGCAATCAGCCCCAGCATTTT. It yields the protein CSARGGTGIYSNQPQHF.

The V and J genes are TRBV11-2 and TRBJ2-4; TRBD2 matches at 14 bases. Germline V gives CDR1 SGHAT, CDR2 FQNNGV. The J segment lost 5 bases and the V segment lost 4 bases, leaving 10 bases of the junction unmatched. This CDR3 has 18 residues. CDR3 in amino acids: CASSSRLAGGPRENIQYF. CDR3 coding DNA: TGTGCCAGCAGCTCCAGACTAGCGGGGGGGCCTAGAGAAAACATTCAGTACTTC.

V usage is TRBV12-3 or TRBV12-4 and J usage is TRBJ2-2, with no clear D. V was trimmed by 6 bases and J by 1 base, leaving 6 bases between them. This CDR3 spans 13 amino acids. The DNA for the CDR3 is TGTGCCAGCAGGCGACAGAACACCGGGGAGCTGTTTTTT. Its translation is CASRRQNTGELFF.

The DNA of the CDR3 is TGTGCCAGCAGCAAAAGAACGACAGCTGCTAAAGAGACCCAGTACTTC. Translation: CASSKRTTAAKETQYF. The chain is built from TRBV6-1 and TRBJ2-5; D may be TRBD1 (5 bases). This CDR3 contains 16 residues. V lost 6 bases and J lost 3, with 20 bases in between. Germline-derived CDR1 and CDR2 are MNHNS and SASEGT.

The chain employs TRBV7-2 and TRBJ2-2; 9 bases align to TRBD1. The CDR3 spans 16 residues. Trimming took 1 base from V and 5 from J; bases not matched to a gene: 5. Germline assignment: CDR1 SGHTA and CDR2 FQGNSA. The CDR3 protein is CASSLGAQGATGELFF. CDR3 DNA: TGTGCCAGCAGCTTAGGTGCACAGGGGGCTACCGGGGAGCTGTTTTTT.

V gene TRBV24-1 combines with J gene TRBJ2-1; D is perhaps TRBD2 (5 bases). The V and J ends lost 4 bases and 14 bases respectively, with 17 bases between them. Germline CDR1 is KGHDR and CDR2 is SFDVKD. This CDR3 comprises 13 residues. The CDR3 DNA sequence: TGTGCCACCAGTGAGTCCGGGATACTAAAAAAGTTCTTC. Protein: CATSESGILKKFF.

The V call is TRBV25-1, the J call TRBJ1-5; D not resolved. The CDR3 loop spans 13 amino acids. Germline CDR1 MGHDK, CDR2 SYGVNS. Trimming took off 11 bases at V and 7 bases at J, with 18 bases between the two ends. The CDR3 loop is CAASLPGRQPQHF. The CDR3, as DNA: TGTGCCGCATCCTTGCCCGGGAGGCAGCCCCAGCATTTT.

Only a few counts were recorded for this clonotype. This CDR3 is CASSKVNSAGELFF. The CDR3 DNA follows: TGTGCCAGCAGTAAAGTTAACAGCGCCGGGGAGCTGTTTTTT. The rearrangement joins TRBV6-1 to TRBJ2-2; D unclear. V was clipped by 5 bases and J by 6 bases, with 13 bases between them. The CDR3 consists of 14 residues. Germline values: CDR1 MNHNS, CDR2 SASEGT.